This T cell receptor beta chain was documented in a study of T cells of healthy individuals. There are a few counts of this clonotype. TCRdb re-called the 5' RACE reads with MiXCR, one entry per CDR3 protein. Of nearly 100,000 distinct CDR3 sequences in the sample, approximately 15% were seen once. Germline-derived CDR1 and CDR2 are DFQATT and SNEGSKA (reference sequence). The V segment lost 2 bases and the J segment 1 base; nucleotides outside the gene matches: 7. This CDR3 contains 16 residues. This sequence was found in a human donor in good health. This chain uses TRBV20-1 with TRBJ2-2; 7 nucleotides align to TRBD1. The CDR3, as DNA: TGCAGTGCTAGACTTCGAGGGACAGAGAACACCGGGGAGCTGTTTTTT. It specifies CSARLRGTENTGELFF.